These 32 T cell receptor beta chains share one sample of origin, sequenced in a study of T-cell memory formation after mild COVID-19. Each CDR3 protein is one row after TCRdb ran MiXCR on the 5' RACE reads. The sample lists about 340,000 distinct CDR3 sequences, approximately 15% seen once, with about a fifth in the top ten. Source material: PBMCs or a T cell subset sorted from them (not recorded which). These receptors were taken from a man between 18 and 29 years old who had mild COVID-19 (a few samples of this study predate the infection). Cell type and time point are not known.

This clonotype was seen a handful of times. The J gene is TRBJ2-3, the V gene TRBV5-1; maybe TRBD1 (5 bases). The V end was cut by 2 bases, the J end by 1 base, with 14 bases between. The CDR3 is made up of 16 amino acids. In germline, CDR1 is SGHRS, CDR2 YFSETQ. CDR3 nucleotides: TGCGCCAGCAGCTTCCAGGGATTTGGAGGCACAGATACGCAGTATTTT. Its protein product is CASSFQGFGGTDTQYF.

V and J are TRBV5-1 and TRBJ2-1; 9 bases map to TRBD1. From germline, CDR1 is SGHRS and CDR2 YFSETQ. The junction had 13 bases not matched to a gene; V was cut back by 4 bases and J by 2 bases. The CDR3 has 18 amino acids. The CDR3 region is CASSTRDGDRAPYNEQFF. DNA of the CDR3: TGCGCCAGCAGCACCAGAGATGGGGACAGGGCACCCTACAATGAGCAGTTCTTC.

This clonotype was observed many times. This chain connects TRBV7-2 to TRBJ2-1, with D unresolved. The CDR3 is 12 amino acids. The ends were cut back, 3 bases at V and 8 bases at J, with 8 bases in the middle. From germline, CDR1 is SGHTA and CDR2 FQGNSA. CDR3 coding DNA: TGTGCCAGCAGCTTTCCCCTTGATGAGCAGTTCTTC. It yields the protein CASSFPLDEQFF.

The chain joins TRBV11-3 to TRBJ2-2, with D unclear. Germline loops: CDR1 SGHNT, CDR2 YENEEA. This CDR3 is 13 amino acids long. Between the trimmed V and J ends, which lost 5 bases and 2 bases, there was a span of 6 bases. The CDR3 loop is CASSRPNTGELFF. The CDR3 DNA reads as TGTGCCAGCAGCCGACCAAACACCGGGGAGCTGTTTTTT.

This chain uses TRBV6-5 with TRBJ2-2; the D gene is possibly TRBD1 (6 bases). Per the germline V gene, CDR1 is MNHEY and CDR2 is SVGAGI. CDR3 length: 15 residues. Trimming took 2 bases from V and 7 from J, leaving 14 bases between them. DNA for the CDR3: TGTGCCAGCAGTTACCGGCAGGGGACCCTCGGGGAGCTGTTTTTT. Translated, it gives CASSYRQGTLGELFF.

This clonotype was counted only a few times. The chain employs TRBV29-1 and TRBJ2-3, with a weak D call TRBD2 (5 bases). There are 13 residues in the CDR3. Germline V gives CDR1 SQVTM, CDR2 ANQGSEA. Trimming stripped 6 bases from V and 6 bases from J, with 16 bases between. Here the CDR3 DNA reads TGCAGCGTGCTTGGCGGGCGCTCTGATACGCAGTATTTT. Translated: CSVLGGRSDTQYF.

This rearrangement joins TRBV7-9 to TRBJ2-5; D might be TRBD1 (6 bases). V gave up 5 bases and J gave up 1 base, with 11 bases separating them. Looked up from germline, CDR1 is SEHNR and CDR2 is FQNEAQ (reference sequence). This CDR3 comprises 14 residues. The CDR3 nucleotides read TGTGCCAGCAGCCAAGGACAGACCCAAGAGACCCAGTACTTC. Translating gives CASSQGQTQETQYF.

This clonotype was seen only a few times. The chain links TRBV13 to TRBJ2-5, with D possibly being TRBD2 (6 bases). V shed 0 bases and J shed 2 bases, with 16 bases lying between them. The CDR3 runs 17 residues. The germline V gene has CDR1 PRHDT and CDR2 FYEKMQ (reference sequence). This CDR3 reads CASSLGNSGGRQETQYF. The DNA for the CDR3 is TGTGCCAGCAGCTTAGGGAACAGTGGAGGGAGGCAAGAGACCCAGTACTTC.

This rearrangement joins TRBV12-3 or TRBV12-4 to TRBJ1-6, with TRBD1 as a possible D gene (5 bases). V lost 6 bases and J 11 bases, leaving 17 bases between the germline ends. The length of the CDR3 is 14 residues. As DNA, the CDR3 is TGTGCCAGCAGGGGGGGACCACAGGTCGCACCCCTCCACTTT. It specifies CASRGGPQVAPLHF.

This clonotype was seen more than once but under ten times. V and J are TRBV6-6 and TRBJ2-7, with D hard to call. Germline V CDR1 and CDR2: MNHNY, SVGAGI (reference sequence). V gave up 3 bases and J gave up 1 base, with 10 bases separating them. CDR3 size: 14 residues. Written as DNA, the CDR3 is TGTGCCAGCAGTTATCTATCAGGATCCTACGAGCAGTACGTC. Protein sequence: CASSYLSGSYEQYV.

CDR3 amino acids: CASSRDPASGELFF. The CDR3, as DNA: TGTGCCAGCAGCCGAGACCCAGCGAGCGGGGAGCTGTTTTTT. This chain uses TRBV4-2 with TRBJ2-2, with D hard to call. CDR1 and CDR2 (germline): LGHNA, YNFKEQ. This CDR3 is built from 14 residues. V was trimmed by 4 bases and J by 7 bases, leaving 13 bases between them.

This rearrangement joins TRBV13 to TRBJ2-7; 7 nucleotides align to TRBD2. V shed 0 bases, J shed 2 bases, and the junction held 7 bases outside the gene matches. This CDR3 spans 16 amino acids. Germline V gives CDR1 PRHDT, CDR2 FYEKMQ (reference sequence). The CDR3 DNA reads as TGTGCCAGCAGCTTAGGAGGCGGGGGACCCACCTACGAGCAGTACGTC. The encoded protein is CASSLGGGGPTYEQYV.

In this sample, this clonotype turned up a few times. The chain combines TRBV25-1 with TRBJ2-2; the D is unclear. In germline, CDR1 is MGHDK, CDR2 SYGVNS. The CDR3 totals 12 residues. Trimming left V 7 bases short and J 4 bases short, with 7 bases between. The CDR3 loop reads CASTRVTGELFF. CDR3 bases: TGTGCCAGCACAAGGGTCACCGGGGAGCTGTTTTTT. Variable domain in full (rest from reference TRBV25-1 and TRBJ2-2): EADIYQTPRYLVIGTGKKITLECSQTMGHDKMYWYQQDPGMELHLIHYSYGVNSTEKGDLSSESTVSRIRTEHFPLTLESARPSHTSQYLCASTRVTGELFFGEGSRLTVL.

CDR3 loop: CASSLAGRQETQYF. In nucleotides, the CDR3 is TGCGCCAGCAGCTTAGCGGGGCGGCAAGAGACCCAGTACTTC. The chain links TRBV5-1 to TRBJ2-1; 7 bases are shared with TRBD2. The DNA end lines up better with TRBJ2-5; the J call may be wrong. The V gene's germline CDR1 is SGHRS and CDR2 YFSETQ. The CDR3 has 14 amino acids.

This clonotype has more than one count but fewer than ten. V is TRBV5-1 and J is TRBJ2-3; the D is unclear. The ends were cut back, 7 bases at V and 2 bases at J, with 11 bases in the middle. From germline, CDR1 is SGHRS and CDR2 YFSETQ. The CDR3 totals 13 residues. CDR3 DNA sequence: TGCGCCAGCGGGCCGGCCATCACAGATACGCAGTATTTT. It is translated as CASGPAITDTQYF.

The chain employs TRBV11-2 and TRBJ1-2; D is uncertain. Between the trimmed V and J ends, which lost 0 bases and 5 bases, there was a span of 13 bases. Germline V gives CDR1 SGHAT, CDR2 FQNNGV. The CDR3 sequence is 15 residues long. For the CDR3, the DNA is TGTGCCAGCAGCTTAGATCGAGACTCTCCTTATGGCTACACCTTC. Encoded protein: CASSLDRDSPYGYTF. Drawing the rest from reference TRBV11-2 and TRBJ1-2, the complete variable domain is EAGVAQSPRYKIIEKRQSVAFWCNPISGHATLYWYQQILGQGPKLLIQFQNNGVVDDSQLPKDRFSAERLKGVDSTLKIQPAKLEDSAVYLCASSLDRDSPYGYTFGSGTRLTVV.

The chain has TRBV11-2 and TRBJ2-3, with 10 bases matching TRBD2. The V segment lost 3 bases and the J segment 4 bases; nucleotides outside the gene matches: 7. CDR3 length: 16 residues. Germline V CDR1 and CDR2: SGHAT, FQNNGV. CDR3 sequence (DNA): TGTGCCAGCAGCTTGCTAGCGGGGGCAGAATCAGATACGCAGTATTTT. Protein sequence: CASSLLAGAESDTQYF.

The chain employs TRBV9 and TRBJ1-1, with a weak D call TRBD1 (5 bases). Trimming removed 4 bases at V and 3 bases at J, with 16 bases between. CDR1 and CDR2 from the germline V gene are SGDLS and YYNGEE. CDR3 length equals 15 residues. The chain's CDR3 is CASSIGAGGDTEAFF. The CDR3 nucleotides read TGTGCCAGCAGCATAGGGGCGGGTGGGGACACTGAAGCTTTCTTT.

This clonotype was observed a few times. The chain employs TRBV5-1 and TRBJ2-7, with 11 positions matching TRBD1. Trimming at V came to 3 bases and at J to 6 bases, leaving 8 bases not matched to a gene. The germline gives CDR1 SGHRS, CDR2 YFSETQ. The CDR3 consists of 15 residues. In DNA form, the CDR3 reads TGCGCCAGCAGCTCCGGACAGGGGGCTTACAGCGAGCAGTACGTC. It specifies CASSSGQGAYSEQYV.

The rearrangement uses TRBV6-5 and TRBJ2-6; D remains unclear. Trimming took off 5 bases at V and 3 bases at J, with 8 bases between the two ends. Germline-derived CDR1 and CDR2 are MNHEY and SVGAGI. The CDR3 loop spans 14 amino acids. The CDR3 DNA is TGTGCCAGCAGTCGGACGATTGGGGCCAACGTCCTGACTTTC. It yields the protein CASSRTIGANVLTF.

Only a few counts were recorded for this clonotype. The chain employs TRBV5-1 and TRBJ2-2; 11 positions agree with TRBD1. Germline V gene sequence: CDR1 SGHRS, CDR2 YFSETQ. V shed 3 bases and J 1 base; nucleotides not matched to a gene: 5. This CDR3 is built from 17 residues. The CDR3 is CASSWTGGSRNTGELFF. In nucleotides, the CDR3 is TGCGCCAGCAGCTGGACAGGGGGCAGTAGGAACACCGGGGAGCTGTTTTTT.

The chain employs TRBV5-1 and TRBJ2-1, with 9 bases lining up with TRBD2. The CDR3 covers 18 residues. CDR1 is SGHRS and CDR2 is YFSETQ in the germline V gene. V was clipped by 0 bases and J by 2 bases; unmatched bases: 9. The CDR3 nucleotides read TGCGCCAGCAGCTTGGGAGCGGGGGGAACGAGAGCCTACAATGAGCAGTTCTTC. Its protein product is CASSLGAGGTRAYNEQFF.

The rearrangement joins TRBV30 to TRBJ2-1, with a possible D match to TRBD1 (6 bases). CDR1 GTSNPN and CDR2 SVGIG come from the germline V gene (reference sequence). The CDR3 length is 14 residues. With 0 bases removed from V and 6 bases from J, the gap between germline ends came to 12 bases. Here the CDR3 DNA reads TGTGCCTGGAGTGTACGGGGACACTTCAATGAGCAGTTCTTC. It is translated as CAWSVRGHFNEQFF.

This sequence joins TRBV5-8 and TRBJ1-2; TRBD1 might be the D (6 bases). Trimming took 4 bases from V and 4 from J, leaving 14 bases between them. The CDR3 sequence is 14 residues long. The V gene's germline CDR1 is SGHTS and CDR2 YDEGEE. The CDR3 loop is CASSPGQHLYGYTF. The CDR3 DNA reads TGTGCCAGCAGCCCCGGACAGCATCTCTATGGCTACACCTTC.

The V and J genes are TRBV27 and TRBJ2-1; D uncertain. Looked up from germline, CDR1 is MNHEY and CDR2 is SMNVEV (reference sequence). CDR3 size: 14 residues. Deletions cut 4 bases from V and 10 bases from J, with 17 bases between. CDR3 DNA: TGTGCCAGCAGTTACTTCAACACGCGAGTGGAGCAGTTCTTC. Translating gives CASSYFNTRVEQFF.

Only a few counts were recorded for this clonotype. V usage is TRBV2 and J usage is TRBJ2-5; TRBD2 matches at 9 bases. CDR1 and CDR2 from the germline V gene are SNHLY and FYNNEI. J lost 5 bases, V lost 6 bases, and 13 bases had no gene match. The CDR3 loop spans 16 amino acids. CDR3 region: CASSVSGGALKETQYF. DNA of the CDR3: TGTGCCAGCAGCGTTAGCGGGGGAGCCCTCAAGGAGACCCAGTACTTC.

There are many counts of this clonotype. The chain joins TRBV20-1 to TRBJ2-1, with D hard to call. CDR1 and CDR2 (germline): DFQATT, SNEGSKA (reference sequence). Trimming cost V 0 bases and J 7 bases, with 13 bases left between them. CDR3 length: 14 amino acids. The CDR3 DNA follows: TGCAGTGCTAGAGATCCCGCAGGATCTAATGAGCAGTTCTTC. Protein product: CSARDPAGSNEQFF.

This clonotype has just a few counts. The gene calls are TRBV3-1 and TRBJ2-1; TRBD1 is a possible D gene (5 bases). The CDR3 runs 14 residues. The V end lost 4 bases, the J end lost 10 bases, and 17 bases lay between the germline ends. CDR1 is LGHDT, CDR2 YNNKEL, per germline (reference sequence). CDR3 sequence (DNA): TGTGCCAGCAGCCGAACAATGACAGACACCGAGCAGTTCTTC. Translation: CASSRTMTDTEQFF.

The chain recombines TRBV28 with TRBJ1-1; no definite D call. Germline CDR1 and CDR2: MDHEN and SYDVKM. The CDR3 consists of 14 residues. Trimming took off 2 bases at V and 7 bases at J, with 14 bases between the two ends. Here the CDR3 reads CASSLLGSFVEAFF. The CDR3 region has the DNA TGTGCCAGCAGTTTACTGGGGAGCTTTGTTGAAGCTTTCTTT.

This clonotype was seen just once. One end of the junction fails to match germline, which may point to a read error. The V gene is TRBV7-2, the J gene TRBJ2-5, with 11 nucleotides matching TRBD1. The CDR3 is 16 amino acids. Germline V CDR1 and CDR2: SGHTA, FQGNSA. The CDR3 DNA sequence: TGTGCCAGCAGCCCCTGGACAGGGGGCTACCAAGAGGCCCAGTACTTC. It specifies CASSPWTGGYQEAQYF.

In this sample, this clonotype turned up many times. V and J are TRBV6-6 and TRBJ2-7, with 8 bases matching TRBD2. CDR1 and CDR2 from the germline V gene are MNHNY and SVGAGI (reference sequence). This CDR3 has 15 residues. V shed 6 bases and J 3 bases; nucleotides not matched to a gene: 10. CDR3 amino acids: CASRTTTSGNYEQYF. The DNA for the CDR3 is TGTGCCAGCAGAACTACAACTAGCGGCAACTACGAGCAGTACTTC.

V is TRBV12-3 or TRBV12-4 and J is TRBJ1-1; 8 bases fit TRBD1. Trimming cost V 4 bases and J 3 bases; bases outside gene matches: 4. This CDR3 region has 14 residues. CDR3 region: CASSSDRGYTEAFF. The CDR3, as DNA: TGTGCCAGCAGTTCAGACAGGGGCTACACTGAAGCTTTCTTT.